Listed below are T cell receptor beta chains from one sample, sequenced in a study of shared clonotypes between healthy human individuals. Profiled with immunoSEQ multiplex PCR; TCRdb holds only in-frame clones, not every one. The sample has over a million clones, roughly 97% seen once. Input material: naive CD4+ T cells sorted from blood. Receptors originate from a man aged 25 to 40 in good health. The CDR3 runs from the conserved cysteine through the conserved F or W. A D gene is named only where the DNA matches it firmly. Not every row has a clone size; where given, it reads once, few, many or a size class.

cdr3_aa cdr3_nt v_call clone_size d_call j_call
CSVSGSKDNQPQHF TGCAGCGTTAGCGGGTCTAAGGACAATCAGCCCCAGCATTTT TRBV29-1 - - TRBJ1-5
CASSQERYRPPYGYTF TGTGCCAGCAGCCAAGAGAGGTACAGGCCACCCTATGGCTACACCTTC TRBV14 once - TRBJ1-2
CASSKGEPGELFF TGTGCCAGCTCAAAAGGGGAGCCCGGGGAGCTGTTTTTT TRBV18 - - TRBJ2-2
CASSWDRGTNEQFF TGTGCCAGCAGTTGGGACAGGGGGACTAATGAGCAGTTCTTC TRBV6-5 - TRBD1 TRBJ2-1
CASSQMTGRIETQYF TGTGCCAGCAGTCAAATGACAGGGAGGATAGAGACCCAGTACTTC TRBV6-1 - - TRBJ2-5
CAWSVEGGSGNTIYF TGTGCCTGGAGTGTAGAAGGAGGCTCTGGAAACACCATATATTTT TRBV30 once - TRBJ1-3
CSVSGPGLAADTQYF TGCAGCGTCTCGGGGCCGGGACTAGCGGCTGATACGCAGTATTTT TRBV29-1 - TRBD2 TRBJ2-3
CASSFRDEVYEQYF TGTGCCAGCAGCTTCCGGGACGAGGTCTACGAGCAGTACTTC TRBV5-5 - - TRBJ2-7
CASRKDTAPMNTIYF TGTGCCAGTAGGAAAGACACGGCCCCTATGAACACCATATATTTT TRBV19 - - TRBJ1-3
CASRRSAQGIYEQYF TGTGCCAGCAGACGATCAGCACAGGGGATCTACGAGCAGTACTTC TRBV11-2 - TRBD1 TRBJ2-7
CASSDDRVYGYTF TGTGCCAGCTCAGACGACAGGGTCTATGGCTACACCTTC TRBV18 - TRBD1 TRBJ1-2
CASSLGANYAIQQYF TGTGCCAGCAGCTTGGGGGCAAACTACGCTATTCAGCAGTACTTC TRBV5-6 - - TRBJ2-7
CASSLGQGVYEQYF TGTGCCAGCAGCTTAGGGCAGGGGGTCTACGAGCAGTACTTC TRBV5-6 - TRBD1 TRBJ2-7
CASSLLRETQYF TGTGCCAGCAGCTTACTAAGGGAGACCCAGTACTTC TRBV7-2 - - TRBJ2-5
CSSRLRYQETQYF TGCAGCTCCCGTCTTCGGTACCAAGAGACCCAGTACTTC TRBV29-1 - - TRBJ2-5
CASRRQGRGGYTF TGTGCCAGCAGGCGACAGGGGAGAGGTGGCTACACCTTC TRBV14 - TRBD1 TRBJ1-2
CASSLTGVNTEAFF TGTGCCAGCTCACTGACAGGGGTGAACACTGAAGCTTTCTTT TRBV18 - TRBD1 TRBJ1-1
CASNRLAGAYNEQFF TGTGCCAGCAATAGGCTAGCGGGGGCCTACAATGAGCAGTTCTTC TRBV27 - TRBD2 TRBJ2-1
CSVTGTRESIGELFF TGCAGCGTCACCGGGACTAGGGAGTCGATCGGGGAGCTGTTTTTT TRBV29-1 - TRBD2 TRBJ2-2
CASSTGTGIYEQYF TGTGCCAGCTCAACCGGGACAGGCATCTACGAGCAGTACTTC TRBV5-4 - TRBD1 TRBJ2-7
CASSFTSRDTQYF TGCGCCAGCAGCTTTACTAGCCGGGATACGCAGTATTTT TRBV5-1 - - TRBJ2-3
CASTLRTVNTQYF TGTGCCAGCACCCTCAGGACTGTGAATACGCAGTATTTT TRBV28 - - TRBJ2-3
CASRGQSPGEQYF TGTGCCAGCAGAGGTCAGTCGCCGGGCGAGCAGTACTTC TRBV28 few - TRBJ2-7
CASSPGPNPGANVLTF TGTGCCAGCTCACCTGGGCCGAACCCTGGGGCCAACGTCCTGACTTTC TRBV18 - - TRBJ2-6
CASSVGSEGALGYTF TGTGCCAGCAGCGTAGGTTCGGAGGGGGCCCTTGGCTACACCTTC TRBV9 - TRBD1 TRBJ1-2
CASSPSGGGQGANQPQHF TGTGCCAGCAGCCCGTCGGGTGGGGGACAGGGAGCAAATCAGCCCCAGCATTTT TRBV7-8 - TRBD1 TRBJ1-5
CASSFSGGGTEAFF TGTGCCAGCAGTTTCTCAGGGGGCGGCACTGAAGCTTTCTTT TRBV27 - TRBD1 TRBJ1-1
CASQGLSYEQYF TGTGCCAGCCAAGGCCTTTCCTACGAGCAGTACTTC TRBV28 - - TRBJ2-7
CASSPSGVGNTIYF TGTGCCAGCAGCCCGTCAGGGGTTGGAAACACCATATATTTT TRBV7-8 - - TRBJ1-3
CASSFPGIRHNEQFF TGTGCCAGCAGTTTTCCCGGGATAAGGCACAATGAGCAGTTCTTC TRBV27 - - TRBJ2-1
CASSPQGDTEAFF TGTGCCAGCTCACCACAGGGGGACACTGAAGCTTTCTTT TRBV18 - - TRBJ1-1
CASSQDAGAFGNQPQHF TGCGCCAGCAGCCAAGATGCGGGGGCCTTCGGCAATCAGCCCCAGCATTTT TRBV4-1 - - TRBJ1-5
CASSLLDISYEQYF TGTGCCAGCTCACTTCTCGACATCTCCTACGAGCAGTACTTC TRBV18 - - TRBJ2-7
CASSLVLAGYTGELFF TGTGCCAGCAGCTTGGTCCTAGCGGGATACACCGGGGAGCTGTTTTTT TRBV7-9 - TRBD2 TRBJ2-2
CASSLALEQFF TGTGCCAGCAGCTTAGCGCTAGAGCAGTTCTTC TRBV7-9 - - TRBJ2-1
CASSPGLADQETQYF TGTGCCAGCTCCCCAGGACTAGCGGACCAGGAGACCCAGTACTTC TRBV18 - TRBD2 TRBJ2-5
CASSFQDRPSTDTQYF TGTGCCAGCAGTTTTCAAGACAGGCCAAGCACAGATACGCAGTATTTT TRBV28 - - TRBJ2-3
CAISEDWVSGGYTF TGTGCCATCAGTGAGGATTGGGTCAGCGGGGGCTACACCTTC TRBV10-3 - - TRBJ1-2
CASSLVLSYEQYF TGCGCCAGCAGCTTGGTTCTTTCCTACGAGCAGTACTTC TRBV5-1 - - TRBJ2-7
CASSWNQVGETQYF TGCGCCAGCAGCTGGAACCAGGTGGGCGAGACCCAGTACTTC TRBV5-1 - - TRBJ2-5
CASSEPPGQTNYGYTF TGTGCCAGCAGCGAACCTCCGGGACAGACTAACTATGGCTACACCTTC TRBV7-2 - TRBD1 TRBJ1-2
CASSVGTSGNEQFF TGTGCCAGCAGCGTGGGGACTAGCGGGAATGAGCAGTTCTTC TRBV9 - TRBD2 TRBJ2-1
CASSSTGAETQYF TGTGCCAGCAGCTCCACAGGGGCTGAGACCCAGTACTTC TRBV11-2 once TRBD1 TRBJ2-5
CASSSFTSASSYNEQFF TGTGCCAGCAGCTCCTTTACTAGCGCAAGCTCCTACAATGAGCAGTTCTTC TRBV7-9 - TRBD2 TRBJ2-1
CASSLRAPSNQPQHF TGTGCCAGCAGTTTGAGGGCCCCTAGCAATCAGCCCCAGCATTTT TRBV28 - - TRBJ1-5
CASSLVAHYGYTF TGTGCCAGCAGTTTAGTGGCCCACTATGGCTACACCTTC TRBV28 - - TRBJ1-2
CASSLIRVSYGYTF TGTGCCAGCAGCCTCATTCGGGTGAGCTATGGCTACACCTTC TRBV5-6 - - TRBJ1-2
CASSLWGAGMAQETQYF TGCGCCAGCAGCTTGTGGGGTGCAGGAATGGCGCAAGAGACCCAGTACTTC TRBV5-1 - - TRBJ2-5
CAISESLTSLGTEAFF TGTGCCATCAGTGAGTCTCTGACAAGCCTGGGGACTGAAGCTTTCTTT TRBV10-3 - - TRBJ1-1
CASKGVYQETQYF TGTGCCAGCAAGGGGGTATACCAAGAGACCCAGTACTTC TRBV2 - - TRBJ2-5
CASSVEVAGTATQYF TGTGCCAGCAGCGTAGAGGTAGCGGGAACGGCGACCCAGTACTTC TRBV9 - TRBD2 TRBJ2-5
CASSLSGDTQYF TGTGCCAGCAGCTTATCTGGGGATACGCAGTATTTT TRBV11-2 - - TRBJ2-3
CASSVSGTLNTEAFF TGCGCCAGCAGCGTCTCCGGGACACTGAACACTGAAGCTTTCTTT TRBV5-1 once - TRBJ1-1
CSVERGTDTQYF TGCAGCGTTGAGAGGGGGACAGATACGCAGTATTTT TRBV29-1 - - TRBJ2-3